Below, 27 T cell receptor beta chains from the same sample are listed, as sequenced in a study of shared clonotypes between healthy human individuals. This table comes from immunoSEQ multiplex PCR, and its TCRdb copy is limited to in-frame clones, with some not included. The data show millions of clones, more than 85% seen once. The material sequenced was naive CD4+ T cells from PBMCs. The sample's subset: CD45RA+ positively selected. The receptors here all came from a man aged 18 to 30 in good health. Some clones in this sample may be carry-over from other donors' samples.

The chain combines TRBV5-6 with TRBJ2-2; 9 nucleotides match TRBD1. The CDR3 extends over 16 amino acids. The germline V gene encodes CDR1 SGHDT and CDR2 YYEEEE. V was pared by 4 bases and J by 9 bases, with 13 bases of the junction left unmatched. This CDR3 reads CASSDRSGTGNRELFF. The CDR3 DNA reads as TGTGCCAGCAGCGACCGATCGGGGACAGGGAACAGGGAGCTGTTTTTT. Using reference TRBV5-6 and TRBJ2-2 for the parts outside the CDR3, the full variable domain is DAGVTQSPTHLIKTRGQQVTLRCSPKSGHDTVSWYQQALGQGPQFIFQYYEEEERQRGNFPDRFSGHQFPNYSSELNVNALLLGDSALYLCASSDRSGTGNRELFFGEGSRLTVL.

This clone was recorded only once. CDR3 coding DNA: TGTGCCAGCAGCGTAGGGTCCCTTTGGGAGGTCTACGAGCAGTACTTC. This encodes CASSVGSLWEVYEQYF. V usage is TRBV9 and J usage is TRBJ2-7; weak D call: TRBD2 (6 bases). The germline V gene has CDR1 SGDLS and CDR2 YYNGEE. The V and J ends lost 0 bases and 3 bases respectively, with 16 bases between them. The CDR3 has 16 amino acids. Supplemented by reference TRBV9 and TRBJ2-7, the full variable domain reads DSGVTQTPKHLITATGQRVTLRCSPRSGDLSVYWYQQSLDQGLQFLIQYYNGEERAKGNILERFSAQQFPDLHSELNLSSLELGDSALYFCASSVGSLWEVYEQYFGPGTRLTVT.

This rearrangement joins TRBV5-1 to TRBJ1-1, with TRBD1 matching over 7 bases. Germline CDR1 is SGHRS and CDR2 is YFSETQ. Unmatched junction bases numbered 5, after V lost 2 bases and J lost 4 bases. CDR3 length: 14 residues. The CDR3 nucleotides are TGCGCCAGCAGCTTCCAGGGGGGAGTCACTGAAGCTTTCTTT. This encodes CASSFQGGVTEAFF.

The CDR3 DNA reads TGCGCCAGCAGCTCGACGGGGGCAGGACCCTACGAGCAGTACTTC. It yields the protein CASSSTGAGPYEQYF. V usage is TRBV5-1 and J usage is TRBJ2-7, with D perhaps matching TRBD1 or TRBD2 (6 bases each). CDR1 SGHRS and CDR2 YFSETQ come from the germline V gene. Between the trimmed V and J ends, which lost 3 bases and 2 bases, there was a span of 15 bases. This CDR3 region has 15 residues.

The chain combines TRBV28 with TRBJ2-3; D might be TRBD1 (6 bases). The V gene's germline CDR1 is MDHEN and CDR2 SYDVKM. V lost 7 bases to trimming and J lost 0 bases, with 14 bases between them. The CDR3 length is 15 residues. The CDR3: CASTRGAPSTDTQYF. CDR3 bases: TGTGCCAGCACCAGGGGAGCTCCTAGCACAGATACGCAGTATTTT.

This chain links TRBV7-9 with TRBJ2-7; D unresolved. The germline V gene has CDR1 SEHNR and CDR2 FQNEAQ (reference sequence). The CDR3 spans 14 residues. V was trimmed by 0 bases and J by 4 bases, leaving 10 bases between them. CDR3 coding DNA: TGTGCCAGCAGCTTAGCGGGCCAGACATACGAGCAGTACTTC. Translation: CASSLAGQTYEQYF. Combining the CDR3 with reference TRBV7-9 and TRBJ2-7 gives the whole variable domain DTGVSQNPRHKITKRGQNVTFRCDPISEHNRLYWYRQTLGQGPEFLTYFQNEAQLEKSRLLSDRFSAERPKGSFSTLEIQRTEQGDSAMYLCASSLAGQTYEQYFGPGTRLTVT.

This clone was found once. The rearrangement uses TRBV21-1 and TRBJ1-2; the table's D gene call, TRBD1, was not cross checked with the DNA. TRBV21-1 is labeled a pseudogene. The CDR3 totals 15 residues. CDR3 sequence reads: CASSKGRTGVYGYTF. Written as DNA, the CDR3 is TGTGCCAGCAGCAAAGGGCGGACAGGGGTCTATGGCTACACCTTC.

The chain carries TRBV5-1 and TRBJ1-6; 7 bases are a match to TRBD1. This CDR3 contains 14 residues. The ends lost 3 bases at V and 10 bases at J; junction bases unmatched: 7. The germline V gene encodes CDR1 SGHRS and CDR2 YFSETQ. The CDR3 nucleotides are TGCGCCAGCAGCTCGGACAGGCTTAAATCACCCCTCCACTTT. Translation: CASSSDRLKSPLHF. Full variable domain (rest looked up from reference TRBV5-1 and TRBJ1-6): KAGVTQTPRYLIKTRGQQVTLSCSPISGHRSVSWYQQTPGQGLQFLFEYFSETQRNKGNFPGRFSGRQFSNSRSEMNVSTLELGDSALYLCASSSDRLKSPLHFGNGTRLTVT.

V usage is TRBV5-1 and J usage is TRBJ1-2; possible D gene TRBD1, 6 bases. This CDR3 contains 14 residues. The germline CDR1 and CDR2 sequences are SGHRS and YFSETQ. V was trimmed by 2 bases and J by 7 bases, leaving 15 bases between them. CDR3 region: CASSFGGQGSGYTF. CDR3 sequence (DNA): TGCGCCAGCAGCTTCGGCGGCCAGGGGAGTGGCTACACCTTC. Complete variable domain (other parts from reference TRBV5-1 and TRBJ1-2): KAGVTQTPRYLIKTRGQQVTLSCSPISGHRSVSWYQQTPGQGLQFLFEYFSETQRNKGNFPGRFSGRQFSNSRSEMNVSTLELGDSALYLCASSFGGQGSGYTFGSGTRLTVV.

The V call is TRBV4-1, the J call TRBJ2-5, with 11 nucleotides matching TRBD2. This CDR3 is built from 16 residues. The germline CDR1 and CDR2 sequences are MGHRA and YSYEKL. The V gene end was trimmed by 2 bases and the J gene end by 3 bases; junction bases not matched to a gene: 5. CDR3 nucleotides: TGCGCCAGCAGCCAATATGGGACTAGCGGAGAAGAGACCCAGTACTTC. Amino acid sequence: CASSQYGTSGEETQYF.

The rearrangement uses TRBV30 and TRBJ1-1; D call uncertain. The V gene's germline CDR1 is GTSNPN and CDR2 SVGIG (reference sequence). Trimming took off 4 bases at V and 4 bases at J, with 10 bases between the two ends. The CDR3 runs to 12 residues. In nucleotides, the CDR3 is TGTGCCTGGAATCGAGGTTCCACTGAAGCTTTCTTT. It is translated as CAWNRGSTEAFF.

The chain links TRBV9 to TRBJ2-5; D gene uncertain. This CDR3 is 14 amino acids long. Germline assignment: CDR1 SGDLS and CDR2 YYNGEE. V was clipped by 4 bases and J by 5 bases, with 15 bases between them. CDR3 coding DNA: TGTGCCAGCAGCATAAGGACCAACTCGGAGACCCAGTACTTC. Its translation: CASSIRTNSETQYF.

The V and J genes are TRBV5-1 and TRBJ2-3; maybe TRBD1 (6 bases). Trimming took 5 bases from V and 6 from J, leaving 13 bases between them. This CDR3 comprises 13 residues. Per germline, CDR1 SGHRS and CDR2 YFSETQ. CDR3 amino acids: CASSTDGQDTQYF. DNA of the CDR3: TGCGCCAGCAGTACAGACGGACAGGATACGCAGTATTTT.

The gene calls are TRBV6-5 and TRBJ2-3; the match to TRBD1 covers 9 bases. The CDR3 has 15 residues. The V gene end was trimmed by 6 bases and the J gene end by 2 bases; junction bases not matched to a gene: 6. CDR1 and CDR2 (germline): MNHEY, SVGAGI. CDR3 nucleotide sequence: TGTGCCAGCAGGCGGGGACAGGGACACACAGATACGCAGTATTTT. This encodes CASRRGQGHTDTQYF.

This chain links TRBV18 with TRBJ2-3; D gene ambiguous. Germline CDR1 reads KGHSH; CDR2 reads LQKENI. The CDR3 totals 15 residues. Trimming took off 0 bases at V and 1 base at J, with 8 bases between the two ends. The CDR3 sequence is CASSPPSARTDTQYF. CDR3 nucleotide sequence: TGTGCCAGCTCACCACCTTCCGCCCGCACAGATACGCAGTATTTT.

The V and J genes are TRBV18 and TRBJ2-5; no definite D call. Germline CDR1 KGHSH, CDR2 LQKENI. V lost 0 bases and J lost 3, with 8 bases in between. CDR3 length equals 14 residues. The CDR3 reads CASSPPPQKETQYF. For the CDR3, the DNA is TGTGCCAGCTCACCACCGCCCCAGAAAGAGACCCAGTACTTC.

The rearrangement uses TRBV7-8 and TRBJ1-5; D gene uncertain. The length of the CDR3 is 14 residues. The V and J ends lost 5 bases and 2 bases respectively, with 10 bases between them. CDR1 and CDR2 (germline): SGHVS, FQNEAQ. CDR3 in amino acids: CASSQSGGNQPQHF. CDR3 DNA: TGTGCCAGCAGCCAATCGGGTGGCAATCAGCCCCAGCATTTT. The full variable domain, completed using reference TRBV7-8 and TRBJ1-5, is GAGVSQSPRYKVAKRGQDVALRCDPISGHVSLFWYQQALGQGPEFLTYFQNEAQLDKSGLPSDRFFAERPEGSVSTLKIQRTQQEDSAVYLCASSQSGGNQPQHFGDGTRLSIL.

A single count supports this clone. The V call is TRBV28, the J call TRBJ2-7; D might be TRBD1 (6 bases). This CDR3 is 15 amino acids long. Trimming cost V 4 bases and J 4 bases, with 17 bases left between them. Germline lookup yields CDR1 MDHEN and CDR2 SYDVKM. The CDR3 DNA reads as TGTGCCAGCAGTTCATCGTCTAACAGGGAATACGAGCAGTACTTC. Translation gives CASSSSSNREYEQYF.

CDR3 coding DNA: TGTGCCAGCTCACCGACGGGGGACGGTGAGCAGTTCTTC. Translated, it gives CASSPTGDGEQFF. J is TRBJ2-1 and V is TRBV18, with a weak D call TRBD2 (6 bases). V was pared by 3 bases and J by 9 bases, with 12 bases between. This CDR3 is built from 13 residues. Germline V gives CDR1 KGHSH, CDR2 LQKENI. The full variable domain, in which reference TRBV18 and TRBJ2-1 provide the parts outside the CDR3, is NAGVMQNPRHLVRRRGQEARLRCSPMKGHSHVYWYRQLPEEGLKFMVYLQKENIIDESGMPKERFSAEFPKEGPSILRIQQVVRGDSAAYFCASSPTGDGEQFFGPGTRLTVL.

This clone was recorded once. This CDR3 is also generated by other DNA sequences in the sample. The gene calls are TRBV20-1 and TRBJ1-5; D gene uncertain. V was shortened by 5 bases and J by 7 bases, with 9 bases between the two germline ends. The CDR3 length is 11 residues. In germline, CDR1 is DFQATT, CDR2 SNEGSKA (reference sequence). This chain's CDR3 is CSASGNQPQHF. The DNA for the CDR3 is TGCAGTGCTTCGGGGAACCAGCCCCAGCATTTT.

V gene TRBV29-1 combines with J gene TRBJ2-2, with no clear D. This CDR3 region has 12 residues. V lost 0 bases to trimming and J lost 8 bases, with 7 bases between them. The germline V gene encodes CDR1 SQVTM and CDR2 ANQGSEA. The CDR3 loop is CSVEDGGGELFF. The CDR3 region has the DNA TGCAGCGTTGAAGATGGTGGGGGGGAGCTGTTTTTT.

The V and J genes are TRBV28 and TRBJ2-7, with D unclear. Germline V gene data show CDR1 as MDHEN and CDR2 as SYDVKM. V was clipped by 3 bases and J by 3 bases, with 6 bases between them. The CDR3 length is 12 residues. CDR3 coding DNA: TGTGCCAGCAGTTTGGACCTCTACGAGCAGTACTTC. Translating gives CASSLDLYEQYF.

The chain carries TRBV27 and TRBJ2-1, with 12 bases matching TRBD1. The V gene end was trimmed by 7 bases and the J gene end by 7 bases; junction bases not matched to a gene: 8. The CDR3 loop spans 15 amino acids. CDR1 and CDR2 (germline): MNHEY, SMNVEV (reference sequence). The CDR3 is CASILLGQGANEQFF. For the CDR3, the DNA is TGTGCCAGCATACTTCTGGGACAGGGGGCGAATGAGCAGTTCTTC.

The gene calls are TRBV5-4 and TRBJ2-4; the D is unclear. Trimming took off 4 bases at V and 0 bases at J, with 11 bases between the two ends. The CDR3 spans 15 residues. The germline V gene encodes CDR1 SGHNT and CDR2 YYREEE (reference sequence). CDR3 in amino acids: CASSPTRLAKNIQYF. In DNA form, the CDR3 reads TGTGCCAGCAGCCCAACTCGTCTAGCCAAAAACATTCAGTACTTC. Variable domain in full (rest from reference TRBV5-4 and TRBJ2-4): ETGVTQSPTHLIKTRGQQVTLRCSSQSGHNTVSWYQQALGQGPQFIFQYYREEENGRGNFPPRFSGLQFPNYSSELNVNALELDDSALYLCASSPTRLAKNIQYFGAGTRLSVL.

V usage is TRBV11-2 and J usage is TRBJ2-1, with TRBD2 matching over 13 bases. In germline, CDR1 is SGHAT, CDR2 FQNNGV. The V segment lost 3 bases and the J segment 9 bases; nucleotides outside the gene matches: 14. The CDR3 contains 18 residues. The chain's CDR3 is CASSLTHPLAGGQSEQFF. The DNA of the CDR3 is TGTGCCAGCAGCTTGACACATCCACTAGCGGGAGGGCAGAGTGAGCAGTTCTTC.

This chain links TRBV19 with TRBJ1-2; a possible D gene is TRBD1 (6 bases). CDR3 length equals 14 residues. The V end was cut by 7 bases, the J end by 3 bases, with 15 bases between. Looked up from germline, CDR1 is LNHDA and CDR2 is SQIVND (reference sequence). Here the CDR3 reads CASKFLAGDYGYTF. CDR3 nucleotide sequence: TGTGCCAGTAAATTTTTGGCAGGGGACTATGGCTACACCTTC.

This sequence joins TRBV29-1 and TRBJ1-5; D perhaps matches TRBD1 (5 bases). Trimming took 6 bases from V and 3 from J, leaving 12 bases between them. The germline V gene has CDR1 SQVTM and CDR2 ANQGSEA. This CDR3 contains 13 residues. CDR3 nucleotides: TGCAGCGTCGCGCAGGGCATCAATCAGCCCCAGCATTTT. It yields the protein CSVAQGINQPQHF.